The 7 T cell receptor beta chains below all came from one sample that was sequenced in a study of T-cell memory formation after mild COVID-19. MiXCR was run by TCRdb on the 5' RACE reads, yielding one entry per CDR3 protein. Seen here are 200,000 to 250,000 distinct CDR3 sequences, 15% observed once, and the top ten hold 2.1%. Sample: PBMCs or a T cell subset sorted from them (not recorded which). Receptors originate from an adult woman who had mild COVID-19 (a few samples of this study predate the infection). Cell type and time point are not known.

The table lists this clonotype with a few counts. The chain recombines TRBV4-3 with TRBJ2-7, with D possibly being TRBD2 (5 bases). V lost 4 bases to trimming and J lost 1 base, with 14 bases between them. Germline CDR1 is LGHNA and CDR2 is YSLEER. This CDR3 comprises 15 residues. The CDR3 DNA reads as TGCGCCAGCAGCCGCCGGCTGGACTTATCCTACGAGCAGTACTTC. The encoded protein is CASSRRLDLSYEQYF.

The genes are TRBV30 and TRBJ2-1; TRBD1 aligns across 8 bases. V lost 3 bases, J lost 4 bases, and 8 bases stayed unmatched. There are 15 residues in the CDR3. Germline loops: CDR1 GTSNPN, CDR2 SVGIG (reference sequence). The DNA of the CDR3 is TGTGCCTGGAGCCCAGGACAGGGCCCTTACAATGAGCAGTTCTTC. This gives the protein CAWSPGQGPYNEQFF.

This clonotype has just a few counts. The J gene is TRBJ1-2, the V gene TRBV14; 9 bases are shared with TRBD1. CDR1 SGHDN and CDR2 FVKESK come from the germline V gene. The CDR3 spans 13 residues. The V gene end was trimmed by 5 bases and the J gene end by 2 bases; junction bases not matched to a gene: 0. In DNA, the CDR3 is TGTGCCAGCAGCGGACAGGGGAACTATGGCTACACCTTC. Translating gives CASSGQGNYGYTF.

The CDR3: CASSSPFTSGGAFEQFF. The CDR3 region has the DNA TGTGCCAGCAGCTCCCCCTTCACTAGCGGGGGGGCGTTTGAGCAGTTCTTC. This chain uses TRBV7-8 with TRBJ2-1; TRBD2 matches 13 bases. With 4 bases clipped from V and 9 bases from J, the junction kept 12 bases outside the gene matches. The CDR3 length is 17 residues. CDR1 is SGHVS and CDR2 is FQNEAQ in the germline V gene.

CDR3 sequence: CAWSRTGARTDTQYF. Written as DNA, the CDR3 is TGTGCCTGGAGTCGGACAGGGGCTCGCACAGATACGCAGTATTTT. The chain uses TRBV30 and TRBJ2-3; TRBD1 agrees at 9 bases. Looked up from germline, CDR1 is GTSNPN and CDR2 is SVGIG (reference sequence). With 2 bases clipped from V and 1 base from J, the junction kept 4 bases outside the gene matches. The CDR3 totals 15 residues.

There are a few counts of this clonotype. This chain connects TRBV4-3 to TRBJ2-3; maybe TRBD1 (6 bases). V was cut by 1 base and J by 3 bases, with 11 bases left in between. From germline, CDR1 is LGHNA and CDR2 YSLEER. The CDR3 is 15 residues long. This CDR3 is CASSQAGDRTDTQYF. DNA of the CDR3: TGCGCCAGCAGCCAAGCCGGTGACAGGACAGATACGCAGTATTTT.

This clonotype showed up just a few times. The V gene is TRBV12-3 or TRBV12-4, the J gene TRBJ2-3; TRBD2 aligns across 7 bases. Unmatched junction bases numbered 8, after V lost 7 bases and J lost 4 bases. The CDR3 spans 14 residues. CDR3 nucleotides: TGTGCCAGCACCCTGGGAGGGTTCCCAGATACGCAGTATTTT. Protein: CASTLGGFPDTQYF.